These T cell receptor beta chains were read from a single sample in a study of blood T cell repertoires in COVID-19. TCRdb's copy holds only in-frame clones and misses some; the assay was immunoSEQ multiplex PCR. The data hold about 380,000 clones, with 70% to 90% observed a single time. What was sequenced was PBMCs or T cells enriched from blood (not recorded which). The receptors stem from a woman between 18 and 29 years old who had recovered from COVID-19. CDR3s include the opening cysteine and the closing phenylalanine or tryptophan. A D gene is named only where the DNA matches it firmly. Expanded clones get a size class; other rows say once, few or many, or leave the size out.

V gene	J gene	clone size	D gene	CDR3 DNA	CDR3 protein
TRBV3-1/TRBV3-2	TRBJ1-2	-	TRBD1	TGTGCCAGCAGCCAACCGGACAGGCTCCGGGGCTACACCTTC	CASSQPDRLRGYTF
TRBV3-1/TRBV3-2	TRBJ1-4	-	TRBD1	TGTGCCAGCAGCCGGACAGGGACTGAAAAACTGTTTTTT	CASSRTGTEKLFF
TRBV30	TRBJ1-4	-	-	TGTGCCTGGGGCGCAACTAATGAAAAACTGTTTTTT	CAWGATNEKLFF
TRBV27	TRBJ1-2	-	-	TGTGCCAGCAGTATCGGGACACATTATGGCTACACCTTC	CASSIGTHYGYTF
TRBV19	TRBJ1-1	few	-	TGTGCCAGTAGGGGGCAGGAGGCTTTCTTT	CASRGQEAFF
TRBV28	TRBJ2-3	-	TRBD1	TGTGCCAGCGACCACAGGGGCCAGGATACGCAGTATTTT	CASDHRGQDTQYF
TRBV5-1	TRBJ2-1	-	-	TGCGCCAGCAGGTACCAGGGTGAGCAGTTCTTC	CASRYQGEQFF
TRBV4-2	TRBJ1-1	-	-	TGTGCCAGCAGCCAAAGGGGCCAAGGGGCTGAAGCTTTCTTT	CASSQRGQGAEAFF
TRBV7-3	TRBJ2-2	-	TRBD1	TGTGCCAGCAGCCCGACAGGGGCGAACACCGGGGAGCTGTTTTTT	CASSPTGANTGELFF
TRBV27	TRBJ2-5	-	TRBD1	TGTGCCAGCAGGAGTGGGACAGGATCCCAAGAGACCCAGTACTTC	CASRSGTGSQETQYF
TRBV11-2	TRBJ2-3	-	-	TGTGCCAGCAGCTTACCAAGCGGGTACATGAATACGCAGTATTTT	CASSLPSGYMNTQYF
TRBV3-1/TRBV3-2	TRBJ2-7	-	TRBD2	TGTGCCAGCAGCATAGCGGGGGGTGAGATATCCTACGAGCAGTACTTC	CASSIAGGEISYEQYF
TRBV11-1	TRBJ1-2	-	TRBD1	TGTGCCAGCAGCCTGAGGACAGGGGCGAATGGCTACACCTTC	CASSLRTGANGYTF
TRBV29-1	TRBJ2-5	-	-	TGCAGCGTTGAAACGGGACTCGAAGACCAAGAGACCCAGTACTTC	CSVETGLEDQETQYF
TRBV11-3	TRBJ2-1	-	-	TGTGCCAGCAGCTTAGATAGCTTGACAGCTGAGCAGTTCTTC	CASSLDSLTAEQFF
TRBV12-3/TRBV12-4	TRBJ1-5	once	-	TGTGCCAGCAGTTGGTCAGGTAATCAGCCCCAGCATTTT	CASSWSGNQPQHF
TRBV6-1	TRBJ1-3	many	-	TGTGCCAGCAGTGAAGCGGAGAGCTCTGGAAACACCATATATTTT	CASSEAESSGNTIYF
TRBV10-2	TRBJ1-2	-	-	TGCGCCAGCAGTGACGACGGGTATGGCTACACCTTC	CASSDDGYGYTF
TRBV7-8	TRBJ2-4	once	TRBD2	TGTGCCAGCGCGATTCGCCGGGGGGAGGGCATTCAGTACTTC	CASAIRRGEGIQYF
TRBV5-4	TRBJ1-2	-	-	TGTGCCAGCAGCCAAGACAGTACCCGCGGAGGCTACACCTTC	CASSQDSTRGGYTF
TRBV30	TRBJ1-2	few	TRBD1	TGTGCCTGGACCAGAGGGACAGGGAACAGCTATGGCTACACCTTC	CAWTRGTGNSYGYTF
TRBV6-6	TRBJ1-5	once	TRBD1	TGTGCCAGCAGGGGACAGCCTAATCAGCCCCAGCATTTT	CASRGQPNQPQHF
TRBV27	TRBJ1-5	-	-	TGTGCCAGCAGTTTAAGTTCAGGGGGCAATCAGCCCCAGCATTTT	CASSLSSGGNQPQHF
TRBV3-1/TRBV3-2	TRBJ1-2	-	TRBD1	TGTGCCAGCAGCCACTTGGACAGGGGAGCGGATAACTATGGCTACACCTTC	CASSHLDRGADNYGYTF
TRBV28	TRBJ2-3	-	TRBD2	TGTGCCAGCAGCCGAGGACTAGCGGGGGACCTCACAGATACGCAGTATTTT	CASSRGLAGDLTDTQYF
TRBV30	TRBJ1-3	once	-	TGTGCCTGGAGTACTGGCCGGGGGTACACCATATATTTT	CAWSTGRGYTIYF
TRBV5-1	TRBJ2-2	-	-	TGCGCCAGCAGCCCGGCGGGGGCCACCGGGGAGCTGTTTTTT	CASSPAGATGELFF
TRBV6-5	TRBJ2-7	-	TRBD1	TGTGCCAGCAGTTTCCACCGGGACAGGGGGCTTTACGAGCAGTACTTC	CASSFHRDRGLYEQYF